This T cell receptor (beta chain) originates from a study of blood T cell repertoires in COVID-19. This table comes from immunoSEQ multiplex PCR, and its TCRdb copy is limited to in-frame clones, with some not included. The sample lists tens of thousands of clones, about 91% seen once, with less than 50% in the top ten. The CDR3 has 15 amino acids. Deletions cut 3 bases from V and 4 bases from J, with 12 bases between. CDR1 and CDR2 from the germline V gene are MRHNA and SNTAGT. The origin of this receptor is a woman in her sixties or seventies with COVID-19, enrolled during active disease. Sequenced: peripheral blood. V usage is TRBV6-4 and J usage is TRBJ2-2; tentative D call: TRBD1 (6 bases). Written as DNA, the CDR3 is TGTGCCAGCAGTGAAACAGGGTCGGTCACCGGGGAGCTGTTTTTT. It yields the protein CASSETGSVTGELFF.